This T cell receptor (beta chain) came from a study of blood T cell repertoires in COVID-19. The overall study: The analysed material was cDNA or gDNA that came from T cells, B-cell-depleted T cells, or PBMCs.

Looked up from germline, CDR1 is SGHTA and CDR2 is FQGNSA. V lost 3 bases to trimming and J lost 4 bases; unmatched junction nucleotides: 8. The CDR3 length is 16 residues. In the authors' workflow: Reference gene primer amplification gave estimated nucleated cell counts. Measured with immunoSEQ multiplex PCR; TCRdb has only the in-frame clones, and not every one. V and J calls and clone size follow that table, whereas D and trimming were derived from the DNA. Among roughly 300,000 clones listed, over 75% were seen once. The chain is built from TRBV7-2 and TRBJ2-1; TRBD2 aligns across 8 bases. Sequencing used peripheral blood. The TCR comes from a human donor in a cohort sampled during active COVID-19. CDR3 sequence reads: CASSLPGRGVYNEQFF. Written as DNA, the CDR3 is TGTGCCAGCAGCTTGCCGGGGCGGGGGGTTTACAATGAGCAGTTCTTC.